This TCR beta chain was retrieved from a study of cytomegalovirus exposure and HLA in healthy donors. Study conclusions and caveats: TCR association rates varied by HLA locus in a later analysis, with DRB1 highest and HLA-C lowest. Later genetic work tied a missense DCLRE1C variant to beta-chain V and J trimming. More clonal expansion characterized HLA-associated TCR beta chains than equally common others in a later analysis.

Worth noting for this clone: Its matching antigen is unknown.

The study sampled nominally healthy donors, though unrecorded immune exposures were likely. The CDR3 is made up of 16 amino acids. Researchers ran the PCR with 60 Vbeta and 13 Jbeta primers. Assay used: immunoSEQ multiplex PCR; TCRdb lists only in-frame clones, some missing. The sample records about 130,000 clones, around 80% being singletons. This receptor was identified in a female donor in good health and CMV-seronegative. The sample taken for sequencing was PBMCs. The chain employs TRBV21-1 and TRBJ2-2; TRBD1 reflects the table's D call only, with no check against the DNA. TRBV21-1 represents a pseudogene. The CDR3 DNA sequence: TGTGCCAGCAGCACTAGCAGGGGAGCGAACACCGGGGAGCTGTTTTTT. This encodes CASSTSRGANTGELFF.